Shown below are 5 T cell receptor beta chains from a single sample sequenced in a study of T-cell reconstitution after alpha-beta-depleted transplantation in children. This sample's TCRbeta library carried unique molecular identifier barcodes. TCRdb redid the calling of the PCR reads with MiXCR, one entry per CDR3 protein. In the table there are approximately 630,000 distinct CDR3 sequences, around 13% of which are singletons. Source: PBMCs, taken before TCRalphabeta/CD19-depleted stem cell transplant. Receptors were obtained from a girl aged 2-10 years with congenital amegakaryocytic thrombocytopenia, due to receive a stem cell transplant.

This clonotype occurred a few times. The genes are TRBV20-1 and TRBJ2-1; TRBD1 might be the D (5 bases). The V end was cut by 3 bases, the J end by 7 bases, with 13 bases between. Per the germline V gene, CDR1 is DFQATT and CDR2 is SNEGSKA (reference sequence). This CDR3 is 13 amino acids long. The CDR3 nucleotides read TGCAGTGCTAGTCCAGGGAATCGAAATGAGCAGTTCTTC. Its protein product is CSASPGNRNEQFF.

This clonotype was detected many times. This chain links TRBV20-1 with TRBJ2-7; D is possibly TRBD2 (5 bases). This CDR3 has 14 amino acids. V was trimmed by 6 bases and J by 4 bases, leaving 19 bases between them. Per the germline V gene, CDR1 is DFQATT and CDR2 is SNEGSKA (reference sequence). The CDR3 DNA is TGCAGTGCCAGTAGACGGGGAGTAACTTACGAGCAGTACTTC. It yields the protein CSASRRGVTYEQYF.

This clonotype was observed a few times. The rearrangement uses TRBV7-8 and TRBJ2-1, with 10 bases aligning to TRBD2. Germline assignment: CDR1 SGHVS and CDR2 FQNEAQ. V lost 3 bases, J lost 9 bases, and 5 bases stayed unmatched. The CDR3 loop spans 14 amino acids. The DNA for the CDR3 is TGTGCCAGCAGCTTTAGCGGGAGGACGGGTGAGCAGTTCTTC. It is translated as CASSFSGRTGEQFF.

This clonotype has a count of ten or more. The rearrangement joins TRBV27 to TRBJ2-3, with D possibly being TRBD2 (6 bases). CDR1 MNHEY and CDR2 SMNVEV come from the germline V gene (reference sequence). The CDR3 runs to 13 residues. Deletions cut 10 bases from V and 4 bases from J, with 15 bases between. CDR3 protein: CATRDFPADTQYF. CDR3 nucleotides: TGTGCCACCCGGGACTTCCCCGCAGATACGCAGTATTTT.

The chain is built from TRBV3-2 and TRBJ2-7; TRBD2, as called in the table, went unchecked against the DNA. TRBV3-2 is flagged as a pseudogene. CDR3 length equals 17 residues. As DNA, the CDR3 is TGTGCCACCAGCCAGGGCGGACTAGCGGGTGGGGGCTACGAGCAGTACTTC. As protein: CATSQGGLAGGGYEQYF.